The 29 T cell receptor beta chains below all came from one sample that was sequenced in a study of cytomegalovirus exposure and HLA in healthy donors. The PCR was carried out with 60 Vbeta primers and 13 Jbeta primers. The protocol was immunoSEQ multiplex PCR, while the TCRdb copy is restricted to in-frame clones and leaves out a portion. The sample yields 60,000 to 75,000 clones, approximately 60% seen once. The specimen was PBMCs. The receptor set was obtained from a woman aged 50 to 65 in good health and CMV-seronegative.

The genes are TRBV4-2 and TRBJ2-3; D not resolved. V dropped 0 bases and J dropped 0 bases, with 7 bases sitting between them. Germline values: CDR1 LGHNA, CDR2 YNFKEQ. This CDR3 region has 15 residues. The CDR3 coding sequence is TGTGCCAGCAGCCAAGATGGCAGAAGCACAGATACGCAGTATTTT. Its translation: CASSQDGRSTDTQYF.

V is TRBV10-1 and J is TRBJ2-7; no clear D. The V gene's germline CDR1 is WNHNN and CDR2 SYGVQD (reference sequence). V was cut by 4 bases and J by 6 bases, with 13 bases left in between. The CDR3 is made up of 13 amino acids. DNA of the CDR3: TGCGCCAGCAGTGGTTCCTCTACGGGCGAGCAGTACTTC. Residues: CASSGSSTGEQYF.

V is TRBV9 and J is TRBJ2-5, with D unclear. The CDR3 sequence is 14 residues long. V lost 4 bases and J lost 2, with 12 bases in between. Germline V gene data show CDR1 as SGDLS and CDR2 as YYNGEE. DNA for the CDR3: TGTGCCAGCAGCCCGATGGCGGAGCAAGAGACCCAGTACTTC. Its protein product is CASSPMAEQETQYF.

V and J are TRBV28 and TRBJ2-7; 7 nucleotides match TRBD2. CDR1 is MDHEN and CDR2 is SYDVKM in the germline V gene. The length of the CDR3 is 19 residues. V lost 3 bases, J lost 2 bases, and 19 bases stayed unmatched. This CDR3 is CASSFQGGVNGGSPYEQYF. In nucleotides, the CDR3 is TGTGCCAGCAGTTTTCAAGGAGGTGTAAATGGCGGGAGTCCCTACGAGCAGTACTTC. The full variable domain, with the rest looked up from reference TRBV28 and TRBJ2-7, is DVKVTQSSRYLVKRTGEKVFLECVQDMDHENMFWYRQDPGLGLRLIYFSYDVKMKEKGDIPEGYSVSREKKERFSLILESASTNQTSMYLCASSFQGGVNGGSPYEQYFGPGTRLTVT.

This clone has more than one count but fewer than ten. The junction differs from germline at one of its ends, possibly a read error. This chain connects TRBV18 to TRBJ1-4; 8 positions agree with TRBD1. Germline loops: CDR1 KGHSH, CDR2 LQKENI. This CDR3 comprises 17 residues. This CDR3 reads CVSSQNQAGGGGEKLFF. The CDR3 region has the DNA TGTGTCAGCTCACAAAATCAAGCAGGGGGCGGCGGTGAAAAACTGTTTTTT.

This chain uses TRBV28 with TRBJ1-5; unclear D gene. Trimming removed 6 bases from V and 4 bases from J, with 16 bases in between. This CDR3 is 15 amino acids long. Per germline, CDR1 MDHEN and CDR2 SYDVKM. CDR3 amino acids: CASRTTGSRNQPQHF. DNA for the CDR3: TGTGCCAGCAGGACGACCGGATCCAGGAATCAGCCCCAGCATTTT.

This chain uses TRBV6-1 with TRBJ1-5; the D gene is possibly TRBD1 (6 bases). The CDR3 is 14 residues long. Germline V CDR1 and CDR2: MNHNS, SASEGT. Between the trimmed V and J ends, which lost 3 bases and 3 bases, there was a span of 9 bases. CDR3 in amino acids: CASSEAGDNQPQHF. As DNA, the CDR3 is TGTGCCAGCAGTGAGGCAGGGGACAATCAGCCCCAGCATTTT.

The rearrangement joins TRBV25-1 to TRBJ2-3; D is perhaps TRBD1 (6 bases). V was cut by 4 bases and J by 2 bases, with 19 bases left in between. CDR3 length: 17 amino acids. Germline V gene lookup returns CDR1 MGHDK and CDR2 SYGVNS. CDR3 protein: CASSGSSRGPITDTQYF. CDR3 DNA sequence: TGTGCCAGCAGTGGTTCTAGCAGGGGACCTATCACAGATACGCAGTATTTT.

The chain joins TRBV6-6 to TRBJ1-1; TRBD1 matches 7 bases. Germline CDR1 reads MNHNY; CDR2 reads SVGAGI (reference sequence). There are 14 residues in the CDR3. With 2 bases clipped from V and 2 bases from J, the junction kept 2 bases outside the gene matches. This chain's CDR3 is CASSYDRANTEAFF. The CDR3 bases are TGTGCCAGCAGTTACGACAGGGCTAACACTGAAGCTTTCTTT.

The gene calls are TRBV5-1 and TRBJ2-3, with D perhaps matching TRBD1 (5 bases). Trimming left V 4 bases short and J 0 bases short, with 9 bases between. The CDR3 runs 14 residues. From germline, CDR1 is SGHRS and CDR2 YFSETQ. CDR3 loop: CASSIRQSTDTQYF. DNA for the CDR3: TGCGCCAGCAGCATCAGACAGAGCACAGATACGCAGTATTTT.

Only a few counts were recorded for this clone. The chain links TRBV28 to TRBJ1-4, with 8 positions matching TRBD1. The CDR3 consists of 16 residues. Trimming at V came to 7 bases and at J to 0 bases, leaving 7 bases not matched to a gene. The germline CDR1 and CDR2 sequences are MDHEN and SYDVKM. The CDR3: CASNTQGDSTNEKLFF. CDR3 DNA: TGTGCCAGCAACACACAGGGGGACTCAACTAATGAAAAACTGTTTTTT.

The genes are TRBV4-3 and TRBJ2-1; 9 nucleotides align to TRBD2. Trimming took 1 base from V and 4 from J; bases not matched to a gene: 8. Germline V CDR1 and CDR2: LGHNA, YSLEER. CDR3 size: 17 residues. CDR3 DNA sequence: TGCGCCAGCAGCCAAGCTTACGGCGGGAGGGTGTACAATGAGCAGTTCTTC. Encoded protein: CASSQAYGGRVYNEQFF.

This clone was recorded a few times. The chain has TRBV5-8 and TRBJ1-4, with 7 bases identical to TRBD1. This CDR3 has 17 residues. Trimming cost V 5 bases and J 3 bases; bases outside gene matches: 13. Per germline, CDR1 SGHTS and CDR2 YDEGEE. The CDR3 loop is CASSPGQTLSPNEKLFF. In nucleotides, the CDR3 is TGTGCCAGCAGTCCGGGACAGACCCTATCTCCTAATGAAAAACTGTTTTTT.

The rearrangement uses TRBV12-5 and TRBJ2-2, with 7 bases fitting TRBD1. The germline CDR1 and CDR2 sequences are LGHNT and FRNRAP. This CDR3 contains 14 residues. The V and J ends lost 7 bases and 1 base, in that order; junction bases with no gene match: 3. This chain's CDR3 is CASVRQGNTGELFF. In DNA form, the CDR3 reads TGTGCTAGTGTCCGACAGGGGAACACCGGGGAGCTGTTTTTT.

The CDR3 nucleotides are TGTGCCAGCAGTTTATACCCCACAGGGGGTAATGAAAAACTGTTTTTT. Translating it yields CASSLYPTGGNEKLFF. The chain carries TRBV27 and TRBJ1-4, with TRBD1 identical over 8 bases. This CDR3 region has 16 residues. Trimming took 1 base from V and 4 from J; bases not matched to a gene: 5. Germline-derived CDR1 and CDR2 are MNHEY and SMNVEV (reference sequence).

This sequence joins TRBV10-3 and TRBJ2-5; perhaps TRBD1 as D (6 bases). Trimming stripped 7 bases from V and 1 base from J, with 13 bases between. The CDR3 length is 14 residues. The germline CDR1 and CDR2 sequences are ENHRY and SYGVKD. CDR3 nucleotide sequence: TGTGCCATCACACCGGACAGCTTCCAAGAGACCCAGTACTTC. It codes for CAITPDSFQETQYF.

On this clone: The junction differs from germline at one of its ends, possibly a read error. V and J are TRBV7-9 and TRBJ2-7, with TRBD1 as a possible D gene (5 bases). The germline V gene encodes CDR1 SEHNR and CDR2 FQNEAQ (reference sequence). CDR3 size: 13 residues. The CDR3 sequence: CSSSLQDVYEQYF. The CDR3 bases are TGTTCCAGCAGCTTACAGGATGTCTACGAGCAGTACTTC. The variable domain in full, completed from reference TRBV7-9 and TRBJ2-7, reads DTGVSQNPRHKITKRGQNVTFRCDPISEHNRLYWYRQTLGQGPEFLTYFQNEAQLEKSRLLSDRFSAERPKGSFSTLEIQRTEQGDSAMYLCSSSLQDVYEQYFGPGTRLTVT.

The chain has TRBV7-3 and TRBJ2-3; 8 bases map to TRBD2. CDR3 length: 17 residues. Germline values: CDR1 SGHTA, CDR2 FQGTGA. After removal of 4 bases from V and 5 bases from J, the junction contained 14 bases not matched to a gene. The CDR3 sequence: CASSYLPGREGGDTQYF. CDR3 DNA sequence: TGTGCCAGCAGCTACCTGCCGGGTCGGGAGGGAGGAGATACGCAGTATTTT.

This chain links TRBV7-2 with TRBJ2-3; the match to TRBD2 covers 11 bases. Per the germline V gene, CDR1 is SGHTA and CDR2 is FQGNSA. J lost 12 bases, V lost 5 bases, and 7 bases had no gene match. The CDR3 sequence is 13 residues long. CDR3 coding DNA: TGTGCCAGCAGCCCACCTCTAGCGGGAGGCCAGTATTTT. As protein: CASSPPLAGGQYF.

The rearrangement links TRBV5-1 to TRBJ1-2, with 12 positions matching TRBD1. This CDR3 comprises 15 residues. Germline CDR1 and CDR2: SGHRS and YFSETQ. The V segment lost 1 base and the J segment 8 bases; nucleotides outside the gene matches: 6. This CDR3 is CASSLQGTGGEGYTF. CDR3 coding DNA: TGCGCCAGCAGCTTGCAGGGGACAGGGGGCGAAGGCTACACCTTC.

V is TRBV28 and J is TRBJ1-3; D perhaps matches TRBD1 (5 bases). The germline CDR1 and CDR2 sequences are MDHEN and SYDVKM. This CDR3 contains 16 residues. V shed 4 bases and J shed 0 bases, with 13 bases lying between them. Here the CDR3 DNA reads TGTGCCAGCAGTTCCGTCGGACACTACTCTGGAAACACCATATATTTT. Its protein product is CASSSVGHYSGNTIYF.

The V and J genes are TRBV25-1 and TRBJ2-7; D unclear. Germline V gene lookup returns CDR1 MGHDK and CDR2 SYGVNS. The V end lost 2 bases, the J end lost 9 bases, and 11 bases lay between the germline ends. The CDR3 is made up of 12 amino acids. The DNA of the CDR3 is TGTGCCAGCAGTGAACCCCACGTCGGGCAGTACTTC. The encoded protein is CASSEPHVGQYF.

This clone was recorded once. This chain connects TRBV25-1 to TRBJ1-2, with 7 nucleotides matching TRBD1. Unmatched junction bases numbered 9, after V lost 6 bases and J lost 5 bases. This CDR3 contains 14 residues. Germline assignment: CDR1 MGHDK and CDR2 SYGVNS. CDR3 protein: CASSVGTANYGYTF. In nucleotides, the CDR3 is TGTGCCAGCAGCGTAGGGACAGCAAATTATGGCTACACCTTC.

The V call is TRBV5-4, the J call TRBJ2-1, with TRBD2 matching 7 bases. The length of the CDR3 is 16 residues. Trimming removed 4 bases from V and 0 bases from J; junction bases left unmatched: 7. Germline V gene data show CDR1 as SGHNT and CDR2 as YYREEE (reference sequence). Written as DNA, the CDR3 is TGTGCCAGCAGCCCGGGTGGCGGGAGCTCCTACAATGAGCAGTTCTTC. This sequence encodes CASSPGGGSSYNEQFF.

The chain couples TRBV5-1 to TRBJ1-1; D is uncertain. Trimming pared 2 bases from V and 3 bases from J, leaving 14 bases between. The CDR3 is 15 residues long. The germline gives CDR1 SGHRS, CDR2 YFSETQ. The CDR3 bases are TGCGCCAGCAGCTTTGCCACCGGGGAATACACTGAAGCTTTCTTT. This translates into CASSFATGEYTEAFF. The full variable domain, rest sourced from reference TRBV5-1 and TRBJ1-1, is KAGVTQTPRYLIKTRGQQVTLSCSPISGHRSVSWYQQTPGQGLQFLFEYFSETQRNKGNFPGRFSGRQFSNSRSEMNVSTLELGDSALYLCASSFATGEYTEAFFGQGTRLTVV.

The chain has TRBV9 and TRBJ1-1; D might be TRBD1 (5 bases). Germline-derived CDR1 and CDR2 are SGDLS and YYNGEE. The V and J ends lost 2 bases and 6 bases respectively, with 14 bases between them. The length of the CDR3 is 14 residues. CDR3 nucleotide sequence: TGTGCCAGCAGCGTCACCGGGGGTTCCGCTGAAGCTTTCTTT. Its translation: CASSVTGGSAEAFF.

The chain links TRBV7-8 to TRBJ2-7, with TRBD2 identical over 10 bases. Trimming cost V 0 bases and J 6 bases; bases outside gene matches: 8. Germline V gene data show CDR1 as SGHVS and CDR2 as FQNEAQ. The CDR3 sequence is 16 residues long. The CDR3 nucleotides are TGTGCCAGCAGCTTAGCTCGAGCGGGAGGGCCATTCGAGCAGTACTTC. Protein sequence: CASSLARAGGPFEQYF.

The chain couples TRBV5-1 to TRBJ1-1, with no clear D. V was trimmed by 2 bases and J by 5 bases, leaving 16 bases between them. CDR3 size: 15 residues. Looked up from germline, CDR1 is SGHRS and CDR2 is YFSETQ. The CDR3 bases are TGCGCCAGCAGCTTCACCGGCCAAACGGGGACTGAAGCTTTCTTT. This encodes CASSFTGQTGTEAFF.

V is TRBV19 and J is TRBJ2-3; 10 bases fit TRBD2. The CDR3 is 15 residues long. Unmatched junction bases numbered 11, after V lost 6 bases and J lost 8 bases. From germline, CDR1 is LNHDA and CDR2 SQIVND (reference sequence). CDR3: CASRKGTSEKGTQYF. Here the CDR3 DNA reads TGTGCCAGTAGAAAGGGGACTAGCGAAAAGGGTACGCAGTATTTT. Looking up the rest from reference TRBV19 and TRBJ2-3 gives the full variable domain: DGGITQSPKYLFRKEGQNVTLSCEQNLNHDAMYWYRQDPGQGLRLIYYSQIVNDFQKGDIAEGYSVSREKKESFPLTVTSAQKNPTAFYLCASRKGTSEKGTQYFGPGTRLTVL.